Below, 17 T cell receptor beta chains from the same sample are listed, as sequenced in a study of monozygotic twins with inflammatory bowel disease (dated by TCRdb to about 2019). The library was obtained by 5' RACE. Sequencing took place on an Illumina HiSeq 2500. Each entry corresponds to one CDR3 protein sequence from reads that TCRdb reprocessed, and DNA is not given. In this sample's table one finds approximately 100,000 distinct CDR3 sequences. The top ten clones comprise under 15% of the sample. The sample consisted of blood. These receptors all come from a human donor with ulcerative colitis or Crohn's disease, or a healthy co-twin of an affected twin (not recorded which).

The V call is TRBV2, the J call TRBJ2-1; TCRdb designates TRBD2, a call that cannot be tested without DNA. This CDR3 spans 17 amino acids. Looked up from germline, CDR1 is SNHLY and CDR2 is FYNNEI. CDR3 region: CASRVRLAQTVLNEQFF.

The V gene is TRBV7-8, the J gene TRBJ2-1. Germline-derived CDR1 and CDR2 are SGHVS and FQNEAQ. The CDR3 length is 15 residues. The CDR3 reads CASSLGRDSYNEQFF.

The chain has TRBV6-5 and TRBJ1-2. Germline CDR1 and CDR2: MNHEY and SVGAGI. The CDR3 extends over 14 amino acids. CDR3 residues: CASSYSRTNYGYTF.

This chain links TRBV18 with TRBJ2-4; TCRdb calls TRBD1, which cannot be checked without DNA. The germline CDR1 and CDR2 sequences are KGHSH and LQKENI. CDR3 length equals 14 residues. CDR3 loop: CASSPPWTLNIQYF.

This rearrangement joins TRBV27 to TRBJ2-1; with no DNA, the TCRdb D assignment of TRBD1 cannot be verified. This CDR3 is 15 amino acids long. Germline lookup yields CDR1 MNHEY and CDR2 SMNVEV (reference sequence). CDR3 sequence reads: CASSPPGQGADEQFF.

This chain uses TRBV19 with TRBJ1-1; TCRdb's D gene call, TRBD1, goes unchecked for lack of DNA. CDR3 length: 14 residues. Germline V gives CDR1 LNHDA, CDR2 SQIVND (reference sequence). CDR3: CASSIYIQGPEAFF.

This chain uses TRBV6-1 with TRBJ1-4. The CDR3 sequence is 17 residues long. Germline V gives CDR1 MNHNS, CDR2 SASEGT. The CDR3 protein is CASSEAWWSTINEKLFF.

The chain carries TRBV28 and TRBJ2-1; TCRdb's D call of TRBD2 is untestable without DNA. Looked up from germline, CDR1 is MDHEN and CDR2 is SYDVKM. CDR3 length: 17 residues. The CDR3 protein is CASRGTSGRRAYNEQFF.

The chain joins TRBV3-1 to TRBJ2-1; TCRdb outputs TRBD1, but without DNA this stays unchecked. The CDR3 totals 16 residues. Germline values: CDR1 LGHDT, CDR2 YNNKEL (reference sequence). CDR3 in amino acids: CASSQGDRGPSNEQFF.

The J gene is TRBJ1-4, the V gene TRBV12-3 or TRBV12-4; with no DNA, the TCRdb D assignment of TRBD1 cannot be verified. This CDR3 is 15 amino acids long. The CDR3 is CASSSTGGSNEKLFF.

The chain is built from TRBV4-3 and TRBJ2-3; TCRdb's assignment of TRBD1 cannot be checked, as there is no DNA. Germline-derived CDR1 and CDR2 are LGHNA and YSLEER. The CDR3 loop spans 19 amino acids. The CDR3 sequence is CASSQEAPRDAYTTDTQYF.

V is TRBV20-1 and J is TRBJ1-5; the D call from TCRdb, TRBD1, cannot be confirmed without DNA. CDR3 length equals 13 residues. Germline-derived CDR1 and CDR2 are DFQATT and SNEGSKA (reference sequence). CDR3 in amino acids: CSARDSQYQPQHF.

The rearrangement joins TRBV28 to TRBJ2-5; TCRdb lists TRBD2, though no DNA is available to test this call. Germline CDR1 and CDR2: MDHEN and SYDVKM. The CDR3 totals 15 residues. The CDR3 region is CASGLAGVRRETQYF.

This chain's CDR3 is CSAPGDRETYEQYF. The rearrangement uses TRBV20-1 and TRBJ2-7; the TRBD1 assignment by TCRdb is unverifiable without DNA. The germline CDR1 and CDR2 sequences are DFQATT and SNEGSKA (reference sequence). The CDR3 length is 14 residues.

The chain's CDR3 is CASTLLLGGYGYTF. This chain joins TRBV28 and TRBJ1-2. This CDR3 region has 14 residues. Germline V gene lookup returns CDR1 MDHEN and CDR2 SYDVKM.

The chain uses TRBV19 and TRBJ1-1. The germline V gene has CDR1 LNHDA and CDR2 SQIVND (reference sequence). The CDR3 has 17 amino acids. CDR3 region: CASKLRAGGVWDTEAFF.

The rearrangement joins TRBV5-1 to TRBJ1-4; lacking DNA, the TRBD1 call made by TCRdb goes unchecked. This CDR3 has 15 residues. The germline V gene encodes CDR1 SGHRS and CDR2 YFSETQ. CDR3 protein: CASSLQGPANEKLFF.